Sequencing of this T cell receptor beta chain was carried out in a study of beta chain features in type 1 diabetes. Regarding the study as a whole: The question of HLA type influencing TCRB rearrangement was one that remained unresolved here.

Reverse transcription of all isolated RNA meant that expressed TCRB transcripts were sequenced. Sequenced by immunoSEQ multiplex PCR; TCRdb stores in-frame clones only, minus some. The sample carries roughly 330,000 clones, approximately 10% recorded once. A word on this clone: Its antigen remains unknown.

J lost 6 bases, V lost 5 bases, and 7 bases had no gene match. The germline V gene has CDR1 SGHTA and CDR2 FQGTGA. This CDR3 contains 16 residues. This chain joins TRBV7-3 and TRBJ2-1; 13 nucleotides match TRBD2. The TCR sequence derives from a woman aged 25 to 39 in good health. The sequenced sample consisted of naive CD4+ T cells from blood. CDR3 bases: TGTGCCAGCAGCCGGACTAGCGGGAGCCCTTTCAATGAGCAGTTCTTC. It is translated as CASSRTSGSPFNEQFF.